This T cell receptor beta chain appears in the sequencing data of a study of control samples from healthy donors and cancer patients. Generated by immunoSEQ multiplex PCR, the TCRdb table keeps only in-frame clones and is missing some. The sample yields about 48,000 clones, nearly 95% seen once. Deletions cut 10 bases from V and 16 bases from J, with 23 bases between. This CDR3 comprises 12 residues. Germline V lookup: CDR1 LNHDA, CDR2 SQIVND (reference sequence). The chain links TRBV19 to TRBJ2-1; a weak D match, TRBD1 (5 bases). Sequencing used PBMCs. The receptor was derived from a woman in her 50s with head and neck cancer. The CDR3 DNA reads TGTGCCACCAAGGAAGGGGCCGGCAGGCAATTCTTC. Translation gives CATKEGAGRQFF.